The text below deals with one TCR beta chain. Its antigen remains unidentified. The data are from a study of cytomegalovirus exposure and HLA in healthy donors. The donors were in the approximately 120-subject validation cohort; that cohort was separate from the roughly 680-subject first cohort. General study findings and limits: There were a few CMV-associated chains whose specificity for CMV antigens was confirmed in vitro. Reported results showed that the classifier diagnosed cytomegalovirus status with high specificity and sensitivity. Rarity marked most TCR sequences, yet some public TCRs occurred in many donors.

Profiling relied on immunoSEQ multiplex PCR, and the TCRdb table lists in-frame clones only, not all of them. The top ten hold around 3% of the sample, which has about 73,000 clones, around 96% seen once. V was pared by 5 bases and J by 1 base, with 15 bases between. The germline gives CDR1 MGHRA, CDR2 YSYEKL. This CDR3 spans 15 amino acids. The chain recombines TRBV4-1 with TRBJ2-7; the D gene is possibly TRBD1 (5 bases). This clonotype originated in a man younger than 35 in good health and CMV-seronegative. The sample comprised PBMCs. CDR3 in amino acids: CASSWLEGVSYEQYF. CDR3 coding DNA: TGCGCCAGCAGCTGGTTAGAAGGGGTTTCCTACGAGCAGTACTTC.